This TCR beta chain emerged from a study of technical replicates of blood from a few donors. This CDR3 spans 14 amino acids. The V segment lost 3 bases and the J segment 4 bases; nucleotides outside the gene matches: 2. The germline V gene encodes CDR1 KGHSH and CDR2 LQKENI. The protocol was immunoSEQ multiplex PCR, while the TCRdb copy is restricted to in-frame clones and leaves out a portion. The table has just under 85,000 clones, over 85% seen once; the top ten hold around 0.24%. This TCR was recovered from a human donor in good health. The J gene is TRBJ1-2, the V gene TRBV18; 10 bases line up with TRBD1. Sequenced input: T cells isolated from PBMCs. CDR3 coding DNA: TGTGCCAGCTCACCCGACAGGGGGCCCTATGGCTACACCTTC. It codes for CASSPDRGPYGYTF.